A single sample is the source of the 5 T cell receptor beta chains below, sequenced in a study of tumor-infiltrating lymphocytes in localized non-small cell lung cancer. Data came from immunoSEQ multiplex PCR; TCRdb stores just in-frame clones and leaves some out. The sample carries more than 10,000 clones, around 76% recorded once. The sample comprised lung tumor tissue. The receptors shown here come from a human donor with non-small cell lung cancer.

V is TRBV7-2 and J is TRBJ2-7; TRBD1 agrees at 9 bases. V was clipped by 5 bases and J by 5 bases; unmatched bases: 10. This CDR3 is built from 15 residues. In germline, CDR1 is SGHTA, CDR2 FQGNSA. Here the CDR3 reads CASSHRGQGQHEQYF. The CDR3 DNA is TGTGCCAGCAGCCATAGGGGACAGGGTCAACACGAGCAGTACTTC.

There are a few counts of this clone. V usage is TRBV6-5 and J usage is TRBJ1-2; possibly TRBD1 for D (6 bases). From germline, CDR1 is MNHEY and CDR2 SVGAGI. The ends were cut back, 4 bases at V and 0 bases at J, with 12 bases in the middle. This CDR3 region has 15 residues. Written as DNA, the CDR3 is TGTGCCAGCAGTTCCCACAGGGCCACTAACTATGGCTACACCTTC. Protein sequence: CASSSHRATNYGYTF.

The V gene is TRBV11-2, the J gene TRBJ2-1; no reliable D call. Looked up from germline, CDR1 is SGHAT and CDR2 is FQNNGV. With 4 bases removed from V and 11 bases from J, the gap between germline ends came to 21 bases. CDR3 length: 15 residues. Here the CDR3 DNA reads TGTGCCAGCAGCTCCGAAGTCCGGCTGGTGCGGAAGCAGTTCTTC. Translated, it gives CASSSEVRLVRKQFF.

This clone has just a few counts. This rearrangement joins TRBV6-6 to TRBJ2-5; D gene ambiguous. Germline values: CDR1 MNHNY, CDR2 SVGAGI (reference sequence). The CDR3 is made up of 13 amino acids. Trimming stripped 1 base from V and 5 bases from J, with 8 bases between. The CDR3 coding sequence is TGTGCCAGCAGTTACTGGGTAGGGGAGACCCAGTACTTC. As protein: CASSYWVGETQYF.

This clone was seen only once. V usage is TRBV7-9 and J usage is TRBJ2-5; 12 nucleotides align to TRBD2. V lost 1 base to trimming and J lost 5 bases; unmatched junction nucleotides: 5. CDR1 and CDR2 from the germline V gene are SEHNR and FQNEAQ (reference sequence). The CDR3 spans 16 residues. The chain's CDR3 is CASSLGLAGARETQYF. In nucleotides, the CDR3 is TGTGCCAGCAGCTTAGGACTAGCGGGAGCTCGGGAGACCCAGTACTTC. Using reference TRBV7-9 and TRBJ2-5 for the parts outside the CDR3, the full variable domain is DTGVSQNPRHKITKRGQNVTFRCDPISEHNRLYWYRQTLGQGPEFLTYFQNEAQLEKSRLLSDRFSAERPKGSFSTLEIQRTEQGDSAMYLCASSLGLAGARETQYFGPGTRLLVL.